The 8 T cell receptor beta chains presented below share a single source sample, sequenced in a study of regulatory T cells in long-lasting Graves disease. Arm-PCR of CDR3 regions with iRepertoire HTBI primers generated TCR beta libraries. TCRdb reprocessed the multiplex PCR reads via MiXCR and lists one record per CDR3 protein. The sample has 350,000 to 550,000 distinct CDR3 sequences, 14% seen once. Described time point: newly diagnosed GD, antithyroid drugs for less than 3 months. PBMCs were the source of the RNA used for TCR sequencing. The same data also contributed to another study, on T cells in Graves' hyperthyroidism and ophthalmopathy.

Sequenced here: peripheral blood mononuclear cells (PBMCs), sampled at new diagnosis, from a patient treated with antithyroid drugs. These receptors all come from a woman aged 45-59 years with Graves disease.

This clonotype turned up a few times. This may stem from a read error, because a much larger clone lies one nucleotide away. The chain has TRBV7-2 and TRBJ2-2; D is perhaps TRBD1 or TRBD2 (6 bases each). Germline V gene lookup returns CDR1 SGHTA and CDR2 FQGNSA. CDR3 length equals 15 residues. Here the CDR3 reads CANSRRLGGTGELFF. The CDR3 coding sequence is TGTGCCAACAGCCGAAGGCTAGGGGGGACCGGGGAGCTGTTTTTT.

There are many counts of this clonotype. This chain connects TRBV20-1 to TRBJ2-7; 14 positions match TRBD2. The CDR3 consists of 17 residues. V lost 2 bases to trimming and J lost 3 bases; unmatched junction nucleotides: 9. The V gene's germline CDR1 is DFQATT and CDR2 SNEGSKA (reference sequence). The CDR3 reads CSARFDLGTSGSYEQYF. CDR3 DNA sequence: TGCAGTGCTAGATTCGATCTCGGGACTAGCGGGAGCTACGAGCAGTACTTC.

The chain has TRBV28 and TRBJ1-1; D unclear. V was clipped by 5 bases and J by 1 base, with 14 bases between them. Germline lookup yields CDR1 MDHEN and CDR2 SYDVKM. The CDR3 is 15 residues long. CDR3 in amino acids: CASSNPGVGNTEAFF. CDR3 coding DNA: TGTGCCAGCAGTAATCCTGGAGTAGGGAACACTGAAGCTTTCTTT.

On this clonotype itself: A much bigger clone sits one base away, suggesting this may be a read error. This sequence joins TRBV18 and TRBJ2-3; unclear D gene. Trimming stripped 3 bases from V and 2 bases from J, with 9 bases between. The CDR3 consists of 14 residues. The germline CDR1 and CDR2 sequences are KGHSH and LQKENI. The CDR3 nucleotides read TGTGCCAGCTCACCTCTGATCGACACAGATACGCAGTATTTT. Its protein product is CASSPLIDTDTQYF.

This clonotype was counted many times. The chain uses TRBV6-2 or TRBV6-3 and TRBJ2-5; 7 bases map to TRBD1. The CDR3 spans 15 residues. Germline V gene data show CDR1 as MNHEY and CDR2 as SVGEGT. V was pared by 5 bases and J by 3 bases, with 9 bases of the junction left unmatched. As DNA, the CDR3 is TGTGCCAGCAGTGACCGACAGGGATCGGAAGAGACCCAGTACTTC. The encoded protein is CASSDRQGSEETQYF.

This clonotype was seen many times. V gene TRBV7-9 combines with J gene TRBJ2-7; the D is unclear. The CDR3 has 12 amino acids. Germline CDR1 SEHNR, CDR2 FQNEAQ (reference sequence). V lost 4 bases and J 0 bases, leaving 4 bases between the germline ends. The CDR3 loop reads CASSYDSYEQYF. CDR3 sequence (DNA): TGTGCCAGCAGCTACGACTCCTACGAGCAGTACTTC. Looking up the rest from reference TRBV7-9 and TRBJ2-7 gives the full variable domain: DTGVSQNPRHKITKRGQNVTFRCDPISEHNRLYWYRQTLGQGPEFLTYFQNEAQLEKSRLLSDRFSAERPKGSFSTLEIQRTEQGDSAMYLCASSYDSYEQYFGPGTRLTVT.

The chain combines TRBV28 with TRBJ1-5; D is possibly TRBD1 (6 bases). The germline V gene has CDR1 MDHEN and CDR2 SYDVKM. The CDR3 loop spans 14 amino acids. V lost 7 bases, J lost 5 bases, and 15 bases lay in between. CDR3 region: CASTPGGGYQPQHF. DNA of the CDR3: TGTGCCAGCACCCCGGGAGGGGGGTATCAGCCCCAGCATTTT. The entire variable domain, with the rest obtained from reference TRBV28 and TRBJ1-5, is as follows: DVKVTQSSRYLVKRTGEKVFLECVQDMDHENMFWYRQDPGLGLRLIYFSYDVKMKEKGDIPEGYSVSREKKERFSLILESASTNQTSMYLCASTPGGGYQPQHFGDGTRLSIL.

The chain has TRBV19 and TRBJ2-3; the D gene is possibly TRBD2 (6 bases). From germline, CDR1 is LNHDA and CDR2 SQIVND (reference sequence). There are 14 residues in the CDR3. V shed 5 bases and J shed 0 bases, with 9 bases lying between them. DNA for the CDR3: TGTGCCAGTAGTGCTGGACTAAGCACAGATACGCAGTATTTT. This encodes CASSAGLSTDTQYF.